This T cell receptor (beta chain) was sequenced during a study of regulatory T cells in long-lasting Graves disease. With respect to this clonotype: The target antigen is unknown.

V shed 1 base and J shed 3 bases, with 6 bases lying between them. The CDR3 is 13 residues long. Germline CDR1 and CDR2: SGHAT and FQNNGV. TCRdb reprocessed the reads via MiXCR and lists one record per CDR3 protein. The sample has about 850 distinct CDR3 sequences; roughly 87% are singletons. Preparation of the TCR library used RNA extracted from PBMCs. Study results and caveats: For persistent Graves' patients, TCR diversity was lower than for newly diagnosed ones. No thyroid tissue was studied; the work used peripheral blood only.

Material: peripheral blood mononuclear cells (PBMCs), obtained with antithyroid drug treatment, in newly diagnosed or persistent Graves disease (not recorded which). The source of this sequence is a man aged 40-49 years with Graves disease. The rearrangement links TRBV11-2 to TRBJ1-1; D is unclear. CDR3 amino acids: CASSLVGYTEAFF. CDR3 coding DNA: TGTGCCAGCAGCTTAGTGGGGTACACTGAAGCTTTCTTT.